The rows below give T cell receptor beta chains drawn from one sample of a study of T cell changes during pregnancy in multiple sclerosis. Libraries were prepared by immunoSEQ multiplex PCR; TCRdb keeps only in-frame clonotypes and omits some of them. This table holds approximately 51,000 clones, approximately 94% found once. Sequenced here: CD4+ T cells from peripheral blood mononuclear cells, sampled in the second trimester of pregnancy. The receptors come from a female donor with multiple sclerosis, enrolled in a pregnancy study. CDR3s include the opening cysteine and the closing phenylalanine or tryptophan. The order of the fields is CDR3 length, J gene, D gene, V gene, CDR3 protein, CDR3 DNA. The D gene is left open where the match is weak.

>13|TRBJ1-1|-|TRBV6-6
CASSYSSNTEAFF
TGTGCCAGCAGTTACAGCTCGAACACTGAAGCTTTCTTT
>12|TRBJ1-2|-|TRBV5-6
CASSGQNYGYTF
TGTGCCAGCAGCGGACAGAACTATGGCTACACCTTC
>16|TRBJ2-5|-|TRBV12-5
CASGLGRGSAGETQYF
TGTGCTAGTGGTTTGGGACGGGGCAGCGCGGGGGAGACCCAGTACTTC
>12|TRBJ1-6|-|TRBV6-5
CASSSYPSPLHF
TGTGCCAGCAGTTCCTACCCGTCACCCCTCCACTTT
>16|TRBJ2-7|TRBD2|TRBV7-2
CASSLRASGGAYEQYF
TGTGCCAGCAGCTTAAGGGCTAGCGGGGGGGCCTACGAGCAGTACTTC
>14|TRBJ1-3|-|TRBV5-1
CASSLGGDGNTIYF
TGCGCCAGCAGCTTGGGGGGGGACGGAAACACCATATATTTT
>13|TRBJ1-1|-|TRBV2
CASRDDRNTEAFF
TGTGCCAGCAGAGATGACAGGAACACTGAAGCTTTCTTT
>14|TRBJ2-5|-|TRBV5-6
CASSFVGAKETQYF
TGTGCCAGCAGCTTCGTAGGGGCCAAAGAGACCCAGTACTTC
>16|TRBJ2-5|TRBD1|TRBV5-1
CASSPGQGRGQETQYF
TGCGCCAGCAGCCCGGGACAGGGCCGGGGACAAGAGACCCAGTACTTC
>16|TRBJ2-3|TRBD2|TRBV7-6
CASSLRVAGGQDTQYF
TGTGCCAGCAGCTTACGGGTAGCGGGGGGGCAAGATACGCAGTATTTT
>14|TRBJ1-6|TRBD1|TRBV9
CASNRQGRDSPLHF
TGTGCCAGCAACCGACAGGGACGGGATTCACCCCTCCACTTT